The sequence of this T cell receptor (beta chain) was determined in a study of PD-1 blockade in mismatch repair-deficient tumors. At the level of the study: Patients had 12 mismatch repair-deficient cancer types and were previously treated and progressing. Study-wide results and limits: Rapid post-treatment expansion, then contraction, generally preceding radiologic response, marked tumor-resident clones.

Note on this clone: Its antigen is undetermined.

Mismatch repair deficiency was confirmed in all patients, by PCR or immunohistochemistry. TCR sequencing covered a few patients who responded to pembrolizumab. Germline V gene data show CDR1 as MNHNS and CDR2 as SASEGT. V was clipped by 2 bases and J by 8 bases, with 17 bases between them. The length of the CDR3 is 15 residues. TCRdb's copy holds only in-frame clones and misses some; the assay was immunoSEQ multiplex PCR. The sample has some 100,000 clones, about 79% seen once. The specimen was peripheral blood, collected about 33 weeks after starting pembrolizumab. This TCR was recovered from an adult with mismatch repair-deficient cancer. The V call is TRBV6-1, the J call TRBJ2-3; possibly TRBD2 for D (6 bases). CDR3 loop: CASSESHPGRGTQYF. DNA for the CDR3: TGTGCCAGCAGTGAAAGTCATCCGGGGCGGGGTACGCAGTATTTT.